The clone carrying this T cell receptor (beta chain) was recorded once. Its target is unknown. These data belong to a study of cytomegalovirus exposure and HLA in healthy donors. Broader study findings: Later analysis suggested most CMV-associated TCR beta chains were HLA-restricted.

The PCR employed 60 Vbeta primers together with 13 Jbeta primers. The data were produced by immunoSEQ multiplex PCR, yet TCRdb's version contains in-frame clones alone and is incomplete. In the table there are more than 75,000 clones, 74% of which are singletons. The source material was PBMCs. The receptor's source is a middle-aged man in good health and CMV-seropositive.

CDR3 residues: CASSLIQGDEKLFF. The DNA for the CDR3 is TGTGCCAGCAGTTTGATACAGGGGGATGAAAAACTGTTTTTT. The genes are TRBV28 and TRBJ1-4; TRBD1 matches 8 bases. The CDR3 runs 14 residues. J lost 6 bases, V lost 3 bases, and 3 bases had no gene match. Germline V CDR1 and CDR2: MDHEN, SYDVKM.